These T cell receptor beta chains were read from a single sample in a study of control samples from healthy donors and cancer patients. Sequenced by immunoSEQ multiplex PCR; TCRdb stores in-frame clones only, minus some. This sample carries 50,000 to 65,000 clones, about nine tenths of them seen once, and the ten largest clones take 0.95% to 1.5%. What was sequenced was PBMCs. The receptors shown here come from a woman between 45 and 60 years old with colorectal cancer. CDR3s include the opening cysteine and the closing phenylalanine or tryptophan. The D gene is left open where the match is weak. A clone size is listed for some rows: how often the clone was seen (once, few, many), or a class if it is expanded.

>TRBD1|TRBV6-6|-|TRBJ2-7
TGTGCCACTGGACAGGTGAGCTCCTACGAGCAGTACTTC
CATGQVSSYEQYF
>-|TRBV6-5|-|TRBJ2-7
TGTGCCAGCAGTTATCGTGGGGAACTAACCGAGCAGTACTTC
CASSYRGELTEQYF
>TRBD1|TRBV9|-|TRBJ2-2
TGTGCCAGCAGCGGGCGACAGGGGGCGAACACCGGGGAGCTGTTTTTT
CASSGRQGANTGELFF
>TRBD2|TRBV19|-|TRBJ2-2
TGTGCCAGTAGTATAGGGACTAGCGGGAGGCACCTAAAGCAGAACACCGGGGAGCTGTTTTTT
CASSIGTSGRHLKQNTGELFF
>-|TRBV9|few|TRBJ1-6
TGTGCCAGCAGCGTAGGAGAGAGCTCCTATAATTCACCCCTCCACTTT
CASSVGESSYNSPLHF
>TRBD1|TRBV6-5|-|TRBJ2-4
TGTGCCAGCAGCCGTGGACAGGGGAGGAGCATTCAGTACTTC
CASSRGQGRSIQYF
>TRBD1|TRBV13|-|TRBJ2-3
TGTGCCAGCAGCCAGGGGGCGCCCCTTCTAGATACGCAGTATTTT
CASSQGAPLLDTQYF
>-|TRBV11-1|-|TRBJ2-7
TGTGCCAGCAGCCCCCGTAGGGGAGGTTCCTACGAGCAGTACTTC
CASSPRRGGSYEQYF
>-|TRBV28|-|TRBJ1-5
TGTGCCAGCAGATACCGCCCATTGGGGGCCGTAAGGCCCCAGCATTTT
CASRYRPLGAVRPQHF
>-|TRBV3-1/TRBV3-2|-|TRBJ2-5
TGTGCCAGCAGCCAAGGAGGAGGGGACCAAGAGACCCAGTACTTC
CASSQGGGDQETQYF
>-|TRBV19|once|TRBJ2-5
TGTGCCAGTAGTATAGGCAGGGCGGAGACCCAGTACTTC
CASSIGRAETQYF
>-|TRBV7-2|-|TRBJ1-5
TGTGCCAGCAGTCAAAGCGAGGGAGGCGGGCCCCAGCATTTT
CASSQSEGGGPQHF
>-|TRBV6-7|-|TRBJ1-2
TGTGCCAGCAGTTACGGCAGTTCCTATGGCTACACCTTC
CASSYGSSYGYTF
>-|TRBV10-3|-|TRBJ1-1
TGTGCCATCAGTGGCCGCAGGGCTGAGGAGAAAACTGAAGCTTTCTTT
CAISGRRAEEKTEAFF
>-|TRBV10-3|-|TRBJ1-1
TGTGCCATCAGTGAGTCGGGCAGGGCTCGAGGCACTGAAGCTTTCTTT
CAISESGRARGTEAFF
>TRBD2|TRBV2|-|TRBJ2-7
TGTGCCAGCAGCGAGCGGGGGGGCCTCTACGAGCAGTACTTC
CASSERGGLYEQYF
>TRBD2|TRBV28|-|TRBJ2-3
TGTGCCAGCAGTAGCGGGGCCCCGGATACGCAGTATTTT
CASSSGAPDTQYF
>-|TRBV18|-|TRBJ1-3
TGTGCCAGCTCACCAGATATACAGGGCTCTGGAAACACCATATATTTT
CASSPDIQGSGNTIYF
>-|TRBV6-1|-|TRBJ2-7
TGTGCCAGCAGTGAAGCGCTGGGGGTACCCGCCTACGAGCAGTACTTC
CASSEALGVPAYEQYF
>-|TRBV30|-|TRBJ1-2
TGTGCCTGGAGTCCCCCAGGGATCGACTATGGCTACACCTTC
CAWSPPGIDYGYTF
>-|TRBV10-3|-|TRBJ1-5
TGTGCCTCGGGGTTGGCGGGCGAGAGCAATCAGCCCCAGCATTTT
CASGLAGESNQPQHF
>-|TRBV15|-|TRBJ1-2
TGTGCCACCAGCAGAGTGGGGGGAATTGACTATGGCTACACCTTC
CATSRVGGIDYGYTF
>TRBD1|TRBV3-1/TRBV3-2|-|TRBJ1-1
TGTGCCAGCAGCCAAGACAGGGGGTTCACTGAAGCTTTCTTT
CASSQDRGFTEAFF
>-|TRBV6-5|-|TRBJ2-3
TGTGCCAGCAGTTACGTCCTTAGCACAGATACGCAGTATTTT
CASSYVLSTDTQYF
>TRBD2|TRBV20-1|-|TRBJ2-5
TGCAGTGCTAGAGATATCGGGACTAGGGACTTC
CSARDIGTRDF
>TRBD1|TRBV3-1/TRBV3-2|-|TRBJ2-5
TGTGCCAGCAGCCGGGGACAGAAAGAGACCCAGTACTTC
CASSRGQKETQYF
>-|TRBV18|once|TRBJ2-2
TGTGCCAGCTCACCAATTAGCGGATTAAACACCGGGGAGCTGTTTTTT
CASSPISGLNTGELFF
>-|TRBV18|-|TRBJ2-6
TGTGCCAGCTCACCACTGGTCAGATTCTCTGGGGCCAACGTCCTGACTTTC
CASSPLVRFSGANVLTF
>-|TRBV15|-|TRBJ1-2
TGTGCCACCAGCAGAGATGGTTTGGGTTCTTATGGCTACACCTTC
CATSRDGLGSYGYTF
>-|TRBV27|-|TRBJ2-5
TGTGCCAGCAGTAGAGTGGCTGTCGAGACCCAGTACTTC
CASSRVAVETQYF
>TRBD2|TRBV7-6|-|TRBJ2-3
TGTGCCAGCAGCATTGGACTAGGGGTAGATACGCAGTATTTT
CASSIGLGVDTQYF